This TCR beta chain was captured in a study of beta chain features in type 1 diabetes. Study summary: Cell yields, gender and age were similar in healthy donors and patients.

Donors contributed one heparinised blood draw apiece, averaging roughly 0.12 L. Germline V gene lookup returns CDR1 MNHEY and CDR2 SVGAGI. This CDR3 contains 14 residues. The V gene lost 6 bases and the J gene lost 6 bases, with 17 bases spanning the gap. A word on this clone: Its specificity is not known.

What was sequenced were expressed TCRB transcripts, since all of the isolated RNA had been reverse transcribed. Assay: immunoSEQ multiplex PCR; the TCRdb copy retains only in-frame clones and omits some. The sample includes about 160,000 clones, roughly 10% of them seen just once. Study results and limitations: Within the patient group, naive, central memory and Treg TCRB repertoires appeared more similar to each other than within healthy donors. In every one of the four CD4+ subsets, TCRB CDR3s were moderately but significantly shorter in Type 1 diabetes patients. For TCRB rearrangement, an influence of HLA type remained unresolved here.

This TCR came from a woman in her thirties with type 1 diabetes. Sequencing was carried out using central memory CD4+ T cells from blood. The J gene is TRBJ1-2, the V gene TRBV6-5; D might be TRBD1 (6 bases). The DNA for the CDR3 is TGTGCCAGCAGAGTCACAGGGACGGGGAATGGCTACACCTTC. Its protein is CASRVTGTGNGYTF.